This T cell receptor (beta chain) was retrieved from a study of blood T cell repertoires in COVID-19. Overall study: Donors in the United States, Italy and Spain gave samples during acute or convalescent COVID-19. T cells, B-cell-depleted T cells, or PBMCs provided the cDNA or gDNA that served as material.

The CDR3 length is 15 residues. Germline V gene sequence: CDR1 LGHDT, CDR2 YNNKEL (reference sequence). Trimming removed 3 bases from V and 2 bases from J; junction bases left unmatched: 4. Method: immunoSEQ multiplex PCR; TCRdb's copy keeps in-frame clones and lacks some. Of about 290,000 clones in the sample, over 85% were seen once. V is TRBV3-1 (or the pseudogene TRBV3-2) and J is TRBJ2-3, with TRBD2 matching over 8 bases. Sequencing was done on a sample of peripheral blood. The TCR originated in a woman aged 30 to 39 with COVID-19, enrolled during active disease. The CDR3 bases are TGTGCCAGCAGCCAGTTAGCGGGGCCCACAGATACGCAGTATTTT. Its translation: CASSQLAGPTDTQYF.